A single sample gave rise to the 21 T cell receptor beta chains below, sequenced in a study of OX40 agonist ivuxolimab in advanced cancers. The protocol was immunoSEQ multiplex PCR, while the TCRdb copy is restricted to in-frame clones and leaves out a portion. Here the sample spans 90,000 to 130,000 clones, 89% being singletons. Sequencing used CD4+ or CD8+ T cells sorted from blood, obtained in a trial of the OX40 agonist ivuxolimab. These receptors originate from an adult with an advanced solid tumor such as melanoma, head and neck, liver or kidney cancer.

J is TRBJ1-1 and V is TRBV5-1; D not certain. CDR3 length equals 13 residues. CDR1 is SGHRS, CDR2 YFSETQ, per germline. V lost 4 bases, J lost 3 bases, and 10 bases lay in between. The CDR3 protein is CASSVRHDTEAFF. In DNA form, the CDR3 reads TGCGCCAGCAGCGTTAGACACGACACTGAAGCTTTCTTT.

This clone was picked up a small number of times. The rearrangement links TRBV5-1 to TRBJ2-7; 7 positions match TRBD2. The CDR3 loop spans 15 amino acids. Per germline, CDR1 SGHRS and CDR2 YFSETQ. V lost 5 bases, J lost 0 bases, and 8 bases stayed unmatched. The CDR3 loop reads CASSQSGTYSYEQYF. CDR3 DNA: TGCGCCAGCAGTCAAAGCGGGACGTACTCCTACGAGCAGTACTTC.

V gene TRBV19 combines with J gene TRBJ1-1, with a tentative D call TRBD1 (6 bases). V lost 7 bases to trimming and J lost 1 base, with 22 bases between them. The CDR3 loop spans 17 amino acids. Germline V gives CDR1 LNHDA, CDR2 SQIVND (reference sequence). CDR3 region: CASTTTYRVGRNTEAFF. In DNA, the CDR3 is TGTGCCAGTACGACCACTTACAGGGTCGGACGGAACACTGAAGCTTTCTTT.

The genes are TRBV7-2 and TRBJ1-3; no definite D call. CDR3 length equals 13 residues. In germline, CDR1 is SGHTA, CDR2 FQGNSA. The V gene lost 6 bases and the J gene lost 4 bases, with 10 bases spanning the gap. The CDR3 DNA reads TGTGCCAGCAGGGAGTCGGGCGGAAACACCATATATTTT. Translated, it gives CASRESGGNTIYF. Complete variable domain (other parts from reference TRBV7-2 and TRBJ1-3): GAGVSQSPSNKVTEKGKDVELRCDPISGHTALYWYRQSLGQGLEFLIYFQGNSAPDKSGLPSDRFSAERTGGSVSTLTIQRTQQEDSAVYLCASRESGGNTIYFGEGSWLTVV.

A single count supports this clone. The CDR3 DNA is TGTGCCAGCAGCGTAGGTATTCCCGCCGGCCAAGAGACCCAGTACTTC. Encoded protein: CASSVGIPAGQETQYF. The chain combines TRBV9 with TRBJ2-5; no clear D. CDR3 length: 16 residues. V gave up 0 bases and J gave up 1 base, with 13 bases separating them. The germline V gene encodes CDR1 SGDLS and CDR2 YYNGEE.

Concerning this clone itself: Other DNA sequences in the sample encode the same CDR3. This rearrangement joins TRBV11-2 to TRBJ1-1; a weak D match, TRBD1 (5 bases). Trimming removed 1 base at V and 1 base at J, with 7 bases between. The V gene's germline CDR1 is SGHAT and CDR2 FQNNGV. The CDR3 spans 14 residues. CDR3 sequence reads: CASSLGQGNTEAFF. CDR3 in DNA: TGTGCCAGCAGCTTAGGGCAGGGGAACACTGAAGCTTTCTTT. Full variable domain (outside the CDR3, taken from reference TRBV11-2 and TRBJ1-1): EAGVAQSPRYKIIEKRQSVAFWCNPISGHATLYWYQQILGQGPKLLIQFQNNGVVDDSQLPKDRFSAERLKGVDSTLKIQPAKLEDSAVYLCASSLGQGNTEAFFGQGTRLTVV.

The chain uses TRBV7-6 and TRBJ2-7; D possibly corresponds to TRBD2 (6 bases). CDR3 size: 14 residues. CDR1 and CDR2 (germline): SGHVS, FNYEAQ. V dropped 10 bases and J dropped 1 base, with 17 bases sitting between them. The chain's CDR3 is CATSPEGLSYEQYF. For the CDR3, the DNA is TGTGCCACCTCACCGGAGGGGCTTTCCTACGAGCAGTACTTC.

DNA for the CDR3: TGTGCCAGTACCTATGACGCAGCTAACTATGGCTACACCTTC. This encodes CASTYDAANYGYTF. This sequence joins TRBV19 and TRBJ1-2; unclear D gene. This CDR3 contains 14 residues. The V end lost 7 bases, the J end lost 0 bases, and 12 bases lay between the germline ends. Germline V gene data show CDR1 as LNHDA and CDR2 as SQIVND (reference sequence).

V is TRBV7-2 and J is TRBJ2-1, with D possibly being TRBD1 (6 bases). Germline CDR1 SGHTA, CDR2 FQGNSA. Trimming cost V 5 bases and J 8 bases, with 16 bases left between them. The CDR3 length is 14 residues. CDR3 DNA: TGTGCCAGCAGCCCCCTACCCCAGGGGTATGAGCAGTTCTTC. Encoded protein: CASSPLPQGYEQFF.

The chain recombines TRBV7-9 with TRBJ2-1; unclear D gene. The CDR3 has 15 amino acids. The V end was cut by 5 bases, the J end by 0 bases, with 11 bases between. CDR1 is SEHNR and CDR2 is FQNEAQ in the germline V gene (reference sequence). In DNA form, the CDR3 reads TGTGCCAGCAGCGGGGTCGCGAGCTCCTACAATGAGCAGTTCTTC. This sequence encodes CASSGVASSYNEQFF.

This clone was detected once. The chain joins TRBV4-3 to TRBJ1-6; D gene unclear. The length of the CDR3 is 16 residues. Trimming cost V 0 bases and J 9 bases, with 15 bases left between them. CDR1 LGHNA and CDR2 YSLEER come from the germline V gene. The CDR3 DNA reads TGCGCCAGCAGCCAAGACGGAGGGCGGTTCGGTTCACCCCTCCACTTT. Translation: CASSQDGGRFGSPLHF.

The chain uses TRBV30 and TRBJ1-6; D is possibly TRBD1 (6 bases). This CDR3 is 13 amino acids long. V shed 5 bases and J shed 3 bases, with 8 bases lying between them. Germline loops: CDR1 GTSNPN, CDR2 SVGIG (reference sequence). The CDR3 spells CAWAGVYNSPLHF. The CDR3 DNA reads as TGTGCCTGGGCAGGGGTCTATAATTCACCCCTCCACTTT.

The rearrangement uses TRBV27 and TRBJ1-1; possibly TRBD1 for D (5 bases). This CDR3 has 15 amino acids. With 0 bases removed from V and 4 bases from J, the gap between germline ends came to 12 bases. Germline CDR1 reads MNHEY; CDR2 reads SMNVEV (reference sequence). CDR3 nucleotide sequence: TGTGCCAGCAGTTTATCTGATGGCAGGGCCACTGAAGCTTTCTTT. It translates to CASSLSDGRATEAFF.

This chain links TRBV5-1 with TRBJ1-6; 8 nucleotides line up with TRBD1. The V segment lost 2 bases and the J segment 1 base; nucleotides outside the gene matches: 5. The CDR3 runs to 17 residues. Germline assignment: CDR1 SGHRS and CDR2 YFSETQ. The DNA of the CDR3 is TGCGCCAGCAGCTTAACCGACAGGGGATCCTATAATTCACCCCTCCACTTT. It yields the protein CASSLTDRGSYNSPLHF. The complete variable domain, with remaining parts taken from reference TRBV5-1 and TRBJ1-6, reads KAGVTQTPRYLIKTRGQQVTLSCSPISGHRSVSWYQQTPGQGLQFLFEYFSETQRNKGNFPGRFSGRQFSNSRSEMNVSTLELGDSALYLCASSLTDRGSYNSPLHFGNGTRLTVT.

CDR3 amino acids: CASSTVQGGYGYTF. As DNA, the CDR3 is TGTGCCAGTAGTACCGTACAAGGGGGGTATGGCTACACCTTC. V usage is TRBV19 and J usage is TRBJ1-2; D perhaps matches TRBD1 (6 bases). V lost 4 bases to trimming and J lost 5 bases, with 14 bases between them. The germline V gene has CDR1 LNHDA and CDR2 SQIVND (reference sequence). The CDR3 contains 14 residues.

J is TRBJ1-2 and V is TRBV28; possible D gene TRBD1, 6 bases. Trimming removed 3 bases at V and 3 bases at J, with 17 bases between. CDR3 length: 16 residues. Germline V CDR1 and CDR2: MDHEN, SYDVKM. CDR3 residues: CASSLAWWNRDYGYTF. The CDR3, as DNA: TGTGCCAGCAGTTTGGCCTGGTGGAACAGGGACTATGGCTACACCTTC.

This rearrangement joins TRBV28 to TRBJ2-3, with D perhaps matching TRBD2 (6 bases). V dropped 3 bases and J dropped 4 bases, with 11 bases sitting between them. CDR1 and CDR2 (germline): MDHEN, SYDVKM. This CDR3 region has 14 residues. As DNA, the CDR3 is TGTGCCAGCAGTTTTGTGCGGGACGCAGATACGCAGTATTTT. Translated, it gives CASSFVRDADTQYF.

This sequence joins TRBV5-4 and TRBJ1-3, with D unresolved. The CDR3 is made up of 12 amino acids. Trimming stripped 0 bases from V and 4 bases from J, with 2 bases between. Germline-derived CDR1 and CDR2 are SGHNT and YYREEE (reference sequence). CDR3 sequence reads: CASSLAGNTIYF. CDR3 bases: TGTGCCAGCAGCTTGGCCGGAAACACCATATATTTT.

This clone was seen many times. The chain employs TRBV6-5 and TRBJ2-5; a weak D match, TRBD1 (6 bases). This CDR3 contains 15 residues. Germline CDR1 and CDR2: MNHEY and SVGAGI. Trimming removed 5 bases at V and 5 bases at J, with 18 bases between. The CDR3 nucleotides are TGTGCCAGCAGTCGAATAGGGGGATTCGGGGAGACCCAGTACTTC. The encoded protein is CASSRIGGFGETQYF.

This clone was recorded a few times. V is TRBV5-5 and J is TRBJ2-7; TRBD1 matches 7 bases. Germline-derived CDR1 and CDR2 are SGHKS and YYEKEE (reference sequence). The CDR3 sequence is 16 residues long. J gave up 0 bases and V 4 bases, and 10 bases lay outside the gene matches. Written as DNA, the CDR3 is TGTGCCAGCAGCGTCGCGACAGGGCTATCCTCCTACGAGCAGTACTTC. It specifies CASSVATGLSSYEQYF.

CDR3 protein: CASSETREPGHEQYF. The CDR3 DNA sequence: TGTGCCAGCAGTGAAACGAGAGAGCCTGGGCACGAGCAGTACTTC. The V and J genes are TRBV6-1 and TRBJ2-7, with D hard to call. Germline CDR1 is MNHNS and CDR2 is SASEGT. Trimming pared 2 bases from V and 5 bases from J, leaving 16 bases between. The length of the CDR3 is 15 residues.